These T cell receptor beta chains were read from a single sample in a study of cytomegalovirus exposure and HLA in healthy donors. The table came from immunoSEQ multiplex PCR; TCRdb's copy has only in-frame clones and leaves some out. The table records about 120,000 clones, more than 15% of them present only once. Input material: PBMCs. The receptors derive from a female donor in good health and CMV-seropositive. The CDR3 runs from the conserved cysteine through the conserved F or W. D genes are given only for firm matches. Size is stated for part of the rows, as once, few or many counts, or as a class when the clone is expanded.

>TRBJ2-1|TRBV28|TRBD2|few
TGTGCCAGCGTCCCTAGCGGGAGGGCCAGCCCCTCCTACAATGAGCAGTTCTTC
CASVPSGRASPSYNEQFF
>TRBJ2-5|TRBV12-5|NA|NA
TGTGCTAGTGGTTTGGTGGCAGTCCAAGAGACCCAGTACTTC
CASGLVAVQETQYF
>TRBJ2-3|TRBV10-3|NA|few
TGTGCCATCAGGAAGGGGGGGGTTTCAGATACGCAGTATTTT
CAIRKGGVSDTQYF
>TRBJ2-7|TRBV27|TRBD1|NA
TGTGCCAGCACCCCGATCGGGACAGGGAGCTCCTACGAGCAGTACTTC
CASTPIGTGSSYEQYF
>TRBJ2-5|TRBV2|NA|NA
TGTGCCAGCAGTGAGGGGCGAGCCCTCCTGTACCAAGAGACCCAGTACTTC
CASSEGRALLYQETQYF
>TRBJ2-1|TRBV4-3|TRBD2|NA
TGCGCCAGCAGCCAAGATTCCACGACTAGCGGGAGAGGTTACAATGAGCAGTTCTTC
CASSQDSTTSGRGYNEQFF
>TRBJ1-1|TRBV2|NA|NA
TGTGCCAGCAGGGCCAACACTGAAGCTTTCTTT
CASRANTEAFF
>TRBJ2-2|TRBV21-1|NA|NA
TGTGCCAGCAGCAAGGGGAGGGGCGTCACCGGGGAGCTGTTTTTT
CASSKGRGVTGELFF
>TRBJ2-3|TRBV6-5|NA|NA
TGTGCCAGCAACTTAGGGGGGGGAAGGGCAGATACGCAGTATTTT
CASNLGGGRADTQYF
>TRBJ2-7|TRBV6-6|TRBD1|NA
TGTGCCAGCAGTTTATCTGGCCGGGACAGGGTCCACGAGCAGTACTTC
CASSLSGRDRVHEQYF
>TRBJ2-5|TRBV7-2|TRBD1|few
TGTGCCAGCAGCCCCGACAGGGGTGAGACCCAGTACTTC
CASSPDRGETQYF
>TRBJ2-1|TRBV13|TRBD2|NA
TGTGCCAGCAGCTTTACTAGCGGGAGAGACAATGAGCAGTTCTTC
CASSFTSGRDNEQFF
>TRBJ2-1|TRBV7-2|NA|NA
TGTGCCAGCAGCCTCAGACGCGGTCTTAAGGATGAGCAGTTCTTC
CASSLRRGLKDEQFF
>TRBJ1-2|TRBV28|NA|NA
TGTGCCAGCAGTTTAAGGGAGCGGGGCTACACCTTC
CASSLRERGYTF
>TRBJ2-3|TRBV4-2|NA|NA
TGTGCCAGCAGCCAAGACCCCGAGATAGACACAGATACGCAGTATTTT
CASSQDPEIDTDTQYF
>TRBJ2-5|TRBV5-1|TRBD2|few
TGCGCCAGCAGCTTGGGTCGGACTAGCCGAGGGAAGACCCAGTACTTC
CASSLGRTSRGKTQYF
>TRBJ2-1|TRBV19|NA|NA
TGTGCCAGCAGGGGCCCCTACAATGAGCAGTTCTTC
CASRGPYNEQFF
>TRBJ2-5|TRBV29-1|NA|few
TGCAGCGTTGAATACTTACAAGAGACCCAGTACTTC
CSVEYLQETQYF
>TRBJ2-5|TRBV11-2|TRBD1|once
TGTGCCAGCCGCTCCCCACAGGGGTTCGGTTGGCAGGAGACCCAGTACTTC
CASRSPQGFGWQETQYF
>TRBJ1-3|TRBV4-3|NA|NA
TGCGCCAGCAGCCTATTATTGGGGGCAGGAAACACCATATATTTT
CASSLLLGAGNTIYF
>TRBJ1-2|TRBV7-3|NA|few
TGTGCCAGCAGCTTAAGTGGATCCGGAGGGTTATCTGGCTACACCTTC
CASSLSGSGGLSGYTF
>TRBJ1-5|TRBV6-1|NA|few
TGTGCCAGCATAGCGGGCAATCAGCCCCAGCATTTT
CASIAGNQPQHF
>TRBJ2-7|TRBV2|NA|NA
TGTGCCAGCAGTGAGGGAGCAATTCAGTACTTC
CASSEGAIQYF